Each of the 16 T cell receptor beta chains below was sequenced from the same sample in a study of blood T cell repertoires in COVID-19. The assay was immunoSEQ multiplex PCR, and TCRdb's table has in-frame clones only and misses some. The data show 300,000 to 350,000 clones, about 91% seen once. Sample: peripheral blood. These receptors originate from a woman in her thirties with COVID-19, enrolled during active disease.

The chain couples TRBV3-1 (or the pseudogene TRBV3-2) to TRBJ2-3; 8 bases line up with TRBD2. The CDR3 is 17 residues long. Germline V gives CDR1 LGHDT, CDR2 YNNKEL (reference sequence). The trim removed 3 bases at V and 0 bases at J, leaving 8 bases unmatched. CDR3 residues: CASSQRARGGSTDTQYF. Here the CDR3 DNA reads TGTGCCAGCAGCCAGCGTGCCCGGGGGGGCAGCACAGATACGCAGTATTTT.

The CDR3 DNA reads as TGTGCCAGCAGTGAATACAGGGGGTATGGCTACACCTTC. Encoded protein: CASSEYRGYGYTF. The V call is TRBV25-1, the J call TRBJ1-2, with 7 bases aligning to TRBD1. This CDR3 is 13 amino acids long. CDR1 and CDR2 (germline): MGHDK, SYGVNS. With 0 bases clipped from V and 5 bases from J, the junction kept 0 bases outside the gene matches.

This clone was found once. The chain links TRBV6-5 to TRBJ1-5; 9 bases agree with TRBD1. Per the germline V gene, CDR1 is MNHEY and CDR2 is SVGAGI. CDR3 size: 15 residues. V gave up 5 bases and J gave up 3 bases; unmatched junction bases: 5. The CDR3 sequence: CASSMTGGHNQPQHF. In DNA, the CDR3 is TGTGCCAGCAGTATGACAGGGGGACACAATCAGCCCCAGCATTTT.

V gene TRBV9 combines with J gene TRBJ2-2; 13 bases fit TRBD2. CDR1 SGDLS and CDR2 YYNGEE come from the germline V gene. J was trimmed by 1 base and V by 0 bases; bases with no gene match: 0. This CDR3 contains 17 residues. Here the CDR3 DNA reads TGTGCCAGCAGCGTAGGACTAGCGGGGGGGAACACCGGGGAGCTGTTTTTT. Amino acid sequence: CASSVGLAGGNTGELFF.

The chain uses TRBV5-1 and TRBJ2-3; 12 nucleotides match TRBD2. Per the germline V gene, CDR1 is SGHRS and CDR2 is YFSETQ. Trimming at V came to 2 bases and at J to 0 bases, leaving 4 bases not matched to a gene. The CDR3 is 17 residues long. This CDR3 is CASSFTSGGPSTDTQYF. The CDR3 DNA follows: TGCGCCAGCAGCTTTACTAGCGGGGGGCCTAGCACAGATACGCAGTATTTT.

This rearrangement joins TRBV20-1 to TRBJ1-4; D is undetermined. V lost 6 bases and J lost 4, with 15 bases in between. The CDR3 runs to 14 residues. Germline CDR1 DFQATT, CDR2 SNEGSKA (reference sequence). The DNA of the CDR3 is TGCAGTGCAAGTCTAGTCGGGGATAATGAAAAACTGTTTTTT. The encoded protein is CSASLVGDNEKLFF.

The DNA for the CDR3 is TGTGCCAGTAGTATGGGGGACAGGGGTAGCAATCAGCCCCAGCATTTT. Translating gives CASSMGDRGSNQPQHF. This chain joins TRBV19 and TRBJ1-5, with 10 bases lining up with TRBD1. The CDR3 is 16 residues long. After removal of 3 bases from V and 0 bases from J, the junction contained 2 bases not matched to a gene. Germline V gene lookup returns CDR1 LNHDA and CDR2 SQIVND (reference sequence).

The rearrangement uses TRBV7-2 and TRBJ1-1; D is uncertain. With 0 bases removed from V and 11 bases from J, the gap between germline ends came to 13 bases. CDR3 size: 13 residues. CDR1 is SGHTA and CDR2 is FQGNSA in the germline V gene. Here the CDR3 DNA reads TGTGCCAGCAGCTTAGCTCCGGAAATCAGGGCTTTCTTT. It encodes CASSLAPEIRAFF.

The chain combines TRBV20-1 with TRBJ1-2; 7 positions agree with TRBD1. In germline, CDR1 is DFQATT, CDR2 SNEGSKA (reference sequence). This CDR3 spans 11 amino acids. V dropped 6 bases and J dropped 4; count of bases not matched to a gene: 2. This CDR3 reads CSAGTAYGYTF. In DNA, the CDR3 is TGCAGTGCCGGGACAGCCTATGGCTACACCTTC.

This clone was recorded a few times. This chain joins TRBV29-1 and TRBJ1-2; maybe TRBD1 (5 bases). The CDR3 runs 11 residues. The V gene's germline CDR1 is SQVTM and CDR2 ANQGSEA. V lost 6 bases, J lost 8 bases, and 13 bases lay in between. CDR3 loop: CSVEGRRGYTF. CDR3 nucleotide sequence: TGCAGCGTGGAGGGACGGAGGGGCTACACCTTC.

The V and J genes are TRBV2 and TRBJ1-5; unclear D gene. The CDR3 spans 15 residues. Trimming cost V 5 bases and J 3 bases, with 14 bases left between them. Germline CDR1 reads SNHLY; CDR2 reads FYNNEI. The CDR3 spells CASSKNPGPNQPQHF. The DNA of the CDR3 is TGTGCCAGCAGTAAAAATCCAGGTCCCAATCAGCCCCAGCATTTT.

This chain connects TRBV7-2 to TRBJ2-1, with TRBD2 matching over 11 bases. Germline V gene lookup returns CDR1 SGHTA and CDR2 FQGNSA. This CDR3 is 14 amino acids long. V lost 6 bases and J lost 6; bases outside the gene matches: 4. CDR3 sequence reads: CASSSGGVVNEQFF. The DNA of the CDR3 is TGTGCCAGCAGTAGCGGGGGGGTAGTCAATGAGCAGTTCTTC.

The chain has TRBV2 and TRBJ2-7; perhaps TRBD2 as D (6 bases). The germline V and J ends were trimmed by 6 bases and 6 bases, with 15 bases remaining between them. This CDR3 comprises 13 residues. CDR1 is SNHLY, CDR2 FYNNEI, per germline. The CDR3 is CASRSAGYTEQYV. CDR3 coding DNA: TGTGCCAGCAGATCCGCGGGATACACCGAGCAGTACGTC.

This clone was recorded once. The V and J genes are TRBV21-1 and TRBJ1-2. TRBV21-1 represents a pseudogene. The CDR3 is 23 residues long. The CDR3 protein is CASSKRSLEHNAEQEGPNYGYTF. CDR3 nucleotide sequence: TGTGCCAGCAGCAAAAGATCCCTCGAGCATAACGCTGAACAGGAGGGCCCTAACTATGGCTACACCTTC.

The chain recombines TRBV19 with TRBJ1-6; maybe TRBD1 (6 bases). Germline V gene data show CDR1 as LNHDA and CDR2 as SQIVND (reference sequence). Trimming cost V 9 bases and J 8 bases, with 17 bases left between them. The CDR3 extends over 14 amino acids. The CDR3 here is CASRSRGIDSPLHF. CDR3 DNA sequence: TGTGCCAGCAGGAGCAGGGGAATAGATTCACCCCTCCACTTT.

The V and J genes are TRBV4-1 and TRBJ1-2; D is perhaps TRBD1 (5 bases). The germline gives CDR1 MGHRA, CDR2 YSYEKL. The V end was cut by 1 base, the J end by 4 bases, with 10 bases between. This CDR3 contains 14 residues. The CDR3 is CASSQALTAYGYTF. The CDR3 DNA reads as TGCGCCAGCAGCCAAGCTTTGACAGCCTATGGCTACACCTTC.